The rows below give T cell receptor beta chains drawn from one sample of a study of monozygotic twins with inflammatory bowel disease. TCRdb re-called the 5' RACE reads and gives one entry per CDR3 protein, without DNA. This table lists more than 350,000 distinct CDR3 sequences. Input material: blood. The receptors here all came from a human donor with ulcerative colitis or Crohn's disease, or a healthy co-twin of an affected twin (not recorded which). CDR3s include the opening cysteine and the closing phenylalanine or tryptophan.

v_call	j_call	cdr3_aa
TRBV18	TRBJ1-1	CASSPLAPGAYTEAFF
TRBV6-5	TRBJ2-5	CASSLSGGALYQETQYF
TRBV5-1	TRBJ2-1	CASSVIGTSGPSSYNEQFF
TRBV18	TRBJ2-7	CASSPATSIYEQYF
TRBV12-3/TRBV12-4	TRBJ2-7	CASSTGTFRIVEQYF
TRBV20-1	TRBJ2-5	CSASGVTGRQETQYF
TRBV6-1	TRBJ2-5	CASARGAPTQYF
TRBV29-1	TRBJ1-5	CSVGQDSNQPQHF
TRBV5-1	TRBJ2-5	CASSLGVGQGSEETQYF
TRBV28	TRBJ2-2	CASLSLVWGHNTGELFF
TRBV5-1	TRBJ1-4	CASSSGQGAKNEKLFF
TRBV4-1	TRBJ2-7	CASSQELAVYEQYF
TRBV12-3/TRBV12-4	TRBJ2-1	CASRVAGAYNEQFF
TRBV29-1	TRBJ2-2	CSATEGREYTGELFF
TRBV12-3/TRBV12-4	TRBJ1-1	CASGVNTEAFF
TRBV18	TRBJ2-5	CASSPRPLTQETQYF